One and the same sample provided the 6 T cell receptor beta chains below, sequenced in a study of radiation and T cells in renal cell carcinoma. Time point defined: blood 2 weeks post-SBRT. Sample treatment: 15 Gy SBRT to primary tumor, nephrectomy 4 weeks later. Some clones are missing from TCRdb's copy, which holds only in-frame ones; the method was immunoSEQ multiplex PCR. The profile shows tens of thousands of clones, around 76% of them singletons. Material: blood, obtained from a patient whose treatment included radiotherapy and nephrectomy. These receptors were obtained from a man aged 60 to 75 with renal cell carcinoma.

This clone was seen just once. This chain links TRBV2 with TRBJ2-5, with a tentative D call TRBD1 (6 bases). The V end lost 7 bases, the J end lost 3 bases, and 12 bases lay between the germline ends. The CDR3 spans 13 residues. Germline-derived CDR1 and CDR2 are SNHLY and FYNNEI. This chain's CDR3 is CASTAPGEETQYF. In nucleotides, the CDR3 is TGTGCCAGCACCGCCCCAGGGGAAGAGACCCAGTACTTC.

This CDR3 is CASSFSGNQETQYF. In nucleotides, the CDR3 is TGTGCCAGCAGCTTTAGCGGGAACCAAGAGACCCAGTACTTC. The genes are TRBV5-4 and TRBJ2-5, with 8 bases lining up with TRBD2. After removal of 2 bases from V and 0 bases from J, the junction contained 0 bases not matched to a gene. Germline-derived CDR1 and CDR2 are SGHNT and YYREEE (reference sequence). This CDR3 contains 14 residues. Supplemented by reference TRBV5-4 and TRBJ2-5, the full variable domain reads ETGVTQSPTHLIKTRGQQVTLRCSSQSGHNTVSWYQQALGQGPQFIFQYYREEENGRGNFPPRFSGLQFPNYSSELNVNALELDDSALYLCASSFSGNQETQYFGPGTRLLVL.

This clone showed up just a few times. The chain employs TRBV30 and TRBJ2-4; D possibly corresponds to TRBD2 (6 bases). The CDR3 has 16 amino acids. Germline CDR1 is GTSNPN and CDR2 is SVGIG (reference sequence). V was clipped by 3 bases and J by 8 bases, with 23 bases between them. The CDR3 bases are TGTGCCTGGAGCGTAGGGGCGGGGAGTTTTGGTGACATTCAGTACTTC. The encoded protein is CAWSVGAGSFGDIQYF.

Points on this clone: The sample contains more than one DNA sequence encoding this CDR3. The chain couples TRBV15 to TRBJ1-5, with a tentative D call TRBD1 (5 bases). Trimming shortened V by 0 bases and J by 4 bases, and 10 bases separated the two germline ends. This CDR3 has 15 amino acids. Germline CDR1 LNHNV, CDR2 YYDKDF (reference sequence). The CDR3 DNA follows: TGTGCCACCAGCAGAGAAGGGAGGGGAAATCAGCCCCAGCATTTT. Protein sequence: CATSREGRGNQPQHF.

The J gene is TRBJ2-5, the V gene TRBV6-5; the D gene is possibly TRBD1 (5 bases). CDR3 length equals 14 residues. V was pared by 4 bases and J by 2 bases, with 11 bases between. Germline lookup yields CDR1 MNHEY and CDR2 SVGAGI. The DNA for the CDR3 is TGTGCCAGCAGTTCCCCAGGGTTACAAGAGACCCAGTACTTC. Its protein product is CASSSPGLQETQYF.

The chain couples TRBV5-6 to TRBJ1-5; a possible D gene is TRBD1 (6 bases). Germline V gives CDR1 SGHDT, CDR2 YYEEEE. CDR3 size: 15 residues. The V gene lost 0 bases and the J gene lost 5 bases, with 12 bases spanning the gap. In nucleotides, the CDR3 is TGTGCCAGCAGCTTGGCCAGGGGAGTAGATCAGCCCCAGCATTTT. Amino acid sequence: CASSLARGVDQPQHF.